In this sample, the clone carrying this T cell receptor beta chain turned up many times. What it binds is not known. This sample was included in a study of T cells after posttransplantation cyclophosphamide. Whole-study results and caveats: TRB overlap between skin or GI tissue T cells and blood was limited.

On the day of bone marrow donation, the related graft donor provided peripheral blood. Data came from immunoSEQ multiplex PCR; TCRdb stores just in-frame clones and leaves some out. The repertoire consists of over 30,000 clones, none detected only once. The CDR3 contains 15 residues. V shed 4 bases, J shed 0 bases, and the junction held 5 bases outside the gene matches. The germline V gene has CDR1 SGDLS and CDR2 YYNGEE. The rearrangement joins TRBV9 to TRBJ2-3, with 7 bases matching TRBD2. What was sequenced was PBMCs. The TCR comes from a girl aged 10 to 17 in good health, CMV-negative, and a related stem cell transplant donor. The CDR3: CASSTSGISTDTQYF. The CDR3 bases are TGTGCCAGCAGCACGAGCGGGATTAGCACAGATACGCAGTATTTT.